The rows below give T cell receptor beta chains drawn from one sample of a study of response to subunit inactivated influenza vaccine. TCRdb reprocessed the RT-PCR reads via MiXCR and lists one record per CDR3 protein. Altogether fewer than 700,000 distinct CDR3 sequences are present, 13% being singletons, with the ten largest covering around 13%. Sequenced material: PBMCs from blood, taken roughly 48 days after vaccination. Receptor source: a man aged 50-59 years who received an inactivated influenza vaccine. Each CDR3 is given with its conserved first and last residue. The D gene is left open where the match is weak. Clone size is not always given. Where it is, it says once, few, many or a class for expanded clones.

CDR3 DNA: TGTGCCAGCAGCTTAAAGACGGCCAGGGCAGATACGCAGTATTTT
CDR3 protein: CASSLKTARADTQYF
D gene: .
V gene: TRBV7-9
clone size: many
J gene: TRBJ2-3

CDR3 DNA: TGTGCTAGTGGTTTGGCAGAGGGACAGGACGTGGGCAATGAGCAGTTCTTC
CDR3 protein: CASGLAEGQDVGNEQFF
D gene: TRBD1
V gene: TRBV12-5
clone size: few
J gene: TRBJ2-1

CDR3 DNA: TGTGCCAGCAGCTTAGCTGGGACCTATGGCTACACCTTC
CDR3 protein: CASSLAGTYGYTF
D gene: .
V gene: TRBV7-8
clone size: many
J gene: TRBJ1-2

CDR3 DNA: TGTGCCAGCAGTTACGTTGGGCAGAAAAATGAGCAGTTCTTC
CDR3 protein: CASSYVGQKNEQFF
D gene: .
V gene: TRBV6-5
clone size: many
J gene: TRBJ2-1

CDR3 DNA: TGTGCCAGCAGCCAAGAACGGGAGAATGAGCAGTTCTTC
CDR3 protein: CASSQERENEQFF
D gene: .
V gene: TRBV4-2
clone size: many
J gene: TRBJ2-1

CDR3 DNA: TGCAGTGCTAGACCCTCCGGGACAGAGCCTACAGATACGCAGTATTTT
CDR3 protein: CSARPSGTEPTDTQYF
D gene: TRBD1
V gene: TRBV20-1
clone size: .
J gene: TRBJ2-3

CDR3 DNA: TGTGCCACCAGTGATCTGGGACTAGCGGGACGAAATGAGCAGTTCTTC
CDR3 protein: CATSDLGLAGRNEQFF
D gene: TRBD2
V gene: TRBV24-1
clone size: .
J gene: TRBJ2-1

CDR3 DNA: TGTGCCACCAGTGATCGGGGGATAGGGGCCTACAATGAGCAGTTCTTC
CDR3 protein: CATSDRGIGAYNEQFF
D gene: .
V gene: TRBV24-1
clone size: .
J gene: TRBJ2-1

CDR3 DNA: TGCAGTGCCCCCGCCTCTTCCTACAATGAGCAGTTCTTC
CDR3 protein: CSAPASSYNEQFF
D gene: .
V gene: TRBV20-1
clone size: many
J gene: TRBJ2-1

CDR3 DNA: TGCGCCAGCAGCCCAATATCAGGGGTGAACACTGAAGCTTTCTTT
CDR3 protein: CASSPISGVNTEAFF
D gene: .
V gene: TRBV5-1
clone size: few
J gene: TRBJ1-1

CDR3 DNA: TGTGCCAGCAGTGTACAGGGAAGCTCCTACGAGCAGTACTTC
CDR3 protein: CASSVQGSSYEQYF
D gene: .
V gene: TRBV12-3/TRBV12-4
clone size: few
J gene: TRBJ2-7

CDR3 DNA: TGTGCCAGCAGCTTGGGGCCAAGGGGGGTCTACGAGCAGTACTTC
CDR3 protein: CASSLGPRGVYEQYF
D gene: .
V gene: TRBV7-2
clone size: .
J gene: TRBJ2-7

CDR3 DNA: TGTGCCAGCAGACTAGCCTCCTATACGCAGTATTTT
CDR3 protein: CASRLASYTQYF
D gene: .
V gene: TRBV12-3/TRBV12-4
clone size: few
J gene: TRBJ2-3

CDR3 DNA: TGTGCCATCAGTGAGGGCTCGGGACTGACCTCCTACGAGCAGTACTTC
CDR3 protein: CAISEGSGLTSYEQYF
D gene: .
V gene: TRBV10-3
clone size: few
J gene: TRBJ2-7

CDR3 DNA: TGTGCCAGCAGTTACGGCGCGGGAGGGCCCTCTGTGACCCAGTACTTC
CDR3 protein: CASSYGAGGPSVTQYF
D gene: TRBD2
V gene: TRBV6-2/TRBV6-3
clone size: .
J gene: TRBJ2-5

CDR3 DNA: TGTGCCAGCTTTGGGACAGAAAGATACGAGCAGTACTTC
CDR3 protein: CASFGTERYEQYF
D gene: TRBD1
V gene: TRBV6-2/TRBV6-3
clone size: .
J gene: TRBJ2-7

CDR3 DNA: TGTGCCAGCACCCAGGGACAGGCGGATGAAAAACTGTTTTTT
CDR3 protein: CASTQGQADEKLFF
D gene: TRBD1
V gene: TRBV5-8
clone size: many
J gene: TRBJ1-4

CDR3 DNA: TGTGCCAGCAGTCCCTCAAAGGGCCTAGCCTACGAGCAGTACTTC
CDR3 protein: CASSPSKGLAYEQYF
D gene: .
V gene: TRBV28
clone size: many
J gene: TRBJ2-7

CDR3 DNA: TGTGCCACCAGTGTGCGTGGTGAGCAGTTCTTC
CDR3 protein: CATSVRGEQFF
D gene: .
V gene: TRBV24-1
clone size: .
J gene: TRBJ2-1

CDR3 DNA: TGTGCCAGCAGCTTGGAACCCTCTCGACAGGGCCAGGACTTC
CDR3 protein: CASSLEPSRQGQDF
D gene: TRBD1
V gene: TRBV5-5
clone size: few
J gene: TRBJ2-4

CDR3 DNA: TGTGCCAGCAGCTTACCTGACTTAGCCAAAAACATTCAGTACTTC
CDR3 protein: CASSLPDLAKNIQYF
D gene: .
V gene: TRBV5-6
clone size: .
J gene: TRBJ2-4

CDR3 DNA: TGTGCCAGCAGCACGCAACCAGGGACGCAGTATTTT
CDR3 protein: CASSTQPGTQYF
D gene: .
V gene: TRBV7-9
clone size: many
J gene: TRBJ2-3

CDR3 DNA: TGTGCCAGCAGCTCACTGCCGGGACTAGCGGGGCTTTTATACAATGAGCAGTTCTTC
CDR3 protein: CASSSLPGLAGLLYNEQFF
D gene: TRBD2
V gene: TRBV11-1
clone size: .
J gene: TRBJ2-1

CDR3 DNA: TGTGCCAGCAAGGACCAGCCAAATCAGCCCCAGCATTTT
CDR3 protein: CASKDQPNQPQHF
D gene: .
V gene: TRBV12-3/TRBV12-4
clone size: many
J gene: TRBJ1-5

CDR3 DNA: TGTGCCAGCAGCGGAGGCCCCCATTTAGACAATGAGCAGTTCTTC
CDR3 protein: CASSGGPHLDNEQFF
D gene: .
V gene: TRBV9
clone size: once
J gene: TRBJ2-1

CDR3 DNA: TGCAGTGCTAGAGGGAGTGCTAACGCAGGGGATCAGCCCCAGCATTTT
CDR3 protein: CSARGSANAGDQPQHF
D gene: .
V gene: TRBV20-1
clone size: many
J gene: TRBJ1-5

CDR3 DNA: TGTGCCAGCGCTCTAGCGGGCCTCTCCTACGAGCAGTACTTC
CDR3 protein: CASALAGLSYEQYF
D gene: TRBD2
V gene: TRBV5-6
clone size: few
J gene: TRBJ2-7

CDR3 DNA: TGTGCCAGCAGCTCTTTCGCGGGGGGCGGCTACACCTTC
CDR3 protein: CASSSFAGGGYTF
D gene: .
V gene: TRBV12-3/TRBV12-4
clone size: .
J gene: TRBJ1-2

CDR3 DNA: TGTGCCAGCCGGGGCACTTGGGGGGAGACCCAGTACTTC
CDR3 protein: CASRGTWGETQYF
D gene: .
V gene: TRBV7-9
clone size: few
J gene: TRBJ2-5

CDR3 DNA: TGTGCCAGCATCTCTGGACTAGCGGGAGATGGAGGTAGAGAAGAGACCCAGTACTTC
CDR3 protein: CASISGLAGDGGREETQYF
D gene: TRBD2
V gene: TRBV12-3/TRBV12-4
clone size: once
J gene: TRBJ2-5

CDR3 DNA: TGTGCCAGCAGCCTCCCTAGCGGGGGGCATGAGCAGTTCTTC
CDR3 protein: CASSLPSGGHEQFF
D gene: TRBD2
V gene: TRBV7-8
clone size: few
J gene: TRBJ2-1

CDR3 DNA: TGTGCCAGCAGTTTGTCCCGTTATCAGCCCCAGCATTTT
CDR3 protein: CASSLSRYQPQHF
D gene: .
V gene: TRBV27
clone size: once
J gene: TRBJ1-5

CDR3 DNA: TGCAGCGCCGGACAGGGTTCGGGCGAGCAGTACTTC
CDR3 protein: CSAGQGSGEQYF
D gene: TRBD1
V gene: TRBV29-1
clone size: many
J gene: TRBJ2-7

CDR3 DNA: TGTGCCAGCAGCCAAGTACCGGGACTACCGCGGCAAGTTCGCTCCTACAATGAGCAGTTCTTC
CDR3 protein: CASSQVPGLPRQVRSYNEQFF
D gene: TRBD2
V gene: TRBV4-2
clone size: few
J gene: TRBJ2-1

CDR3 DNA: TGTGCCGGCAGTCAAGGGCCCTACGAGCAGTACTTC
CDR3 protein: CAGSQGPYEQYF
D gene: .
V gene: TRBV28
clone size: .
J gene: TRBJ2-7

CDR3 DNA: TGCGCCAGCAGCCCCTCCGGAAGGGGTGAAAAACTGTTTTTT
CDR3 protein: CASSPSGRGEKLFF
D gene: .
V gene: TRBV5-1
clone size: few
J gene: TRBJ1-4

CDR3 DNA: TGCAGTGCTAGAGATTTTGCCAGGGGCGACAATCAGCCCCAGCATTTT
CDR3 protein: CSARDFARGDNQPQHF
D gene: .
V gene: TRBV20-1
clone size: .
J gene: TRBJ1-5

CDR3 DNA: TGTGCCAGCAGAACTCAATTAGCGGGAGTGGCAGATACGCAGTATTTT
CDR3 protein: CASRTQLAGVADTQYF
D gene: TRBD2
V gene: TRBV28
clone size: .
J gene: TRBJ2-3

CDR3 DNA: TGTGCCAGCAGGGTAGCGGGGGGGAATAACATTCAGTACTTC
CDR3 protein: CASRVAGGNNIQYF
D gene: TRBD2
V gene: TRBV28
clone size: .
J gene: TRBJ2-4

CDR3 DNA: TGTGCCAGCAGCCGGTACGAGGGGACCGGGGAGCTGTTTTTT
CDR3 protein: CASSRYEGTGELFF
D gene: .
V gene: TRBV3-1
clone size: few
J gene: TRBJ2-2